This T cell receptor beta chain was obtained from a study of blood T cells in healthy people across ages. A few counts support this clonotype. Its antigen remains unknown. For the second PCR, which ran for about 7 to 12 cycles, a sample-barcoded 5' primer and a J-beta primer mix were used. TCRdb re-called the 5' RACE reads with MiXCR, one entry per CDR3 protein. In the table there are roughly 1.9 million distinct CDR3 sequences, approximately 40% of which are singletons. Findings and limits, study-wide: Expanded clonotype shifts may have been confounded, as the donors had an unknown CMV status.

The germline gives CDR1 SGHRS, CDR2 YFSETQ. V gave up 7 bases and J gave up 0 bases, with 14 bases separating them. CDR3 length: 16 amino acids. The sequencing sample was made of blood. The chain employs TRBV5-1 and TRBJ1-6; a weak D match, TRBD1 (6 bases). The sequence was obtained from a human donor in good health. DNA of the CDR3: TGCGCCAGCGGACGGACAGCGAGCTCCTATAATTCACCCCTCCACTTT. Amino acid sequence: CASGRTASSYNSPLHF.